This TCR beta chain was identified during a study of cytomegalovirus exposure and HLA in healthy donors. Per the germline V gene, CDR1 is SGDLS and CDR2 is YYNGEE. This CDR3 region has 14 residues. Unmatched junction bases numbered 4, after V lost 6 bases and J lost 5 bases. Primers for the PCR totalled 60 Vbeta and 13 Jbeta. Produced via immunoSEQ multiplex PCR; TCRdb's table is partial and in-frame only. Of approximately 110,000 clones in the sample, 75% to 80% were seen once. The material sequenced was PBMCs. The TCR originated in a man aged 40-49 years in good health and CMV-seronegative. The chain carries TRBV9 and TRBJ2-3, with 12 bases aligning to TRBD2. The CDR3 DNA reads TGTGCCAGCACTAGCGGGGGGGCCCTAGATACGCAGTATTTT. It translates to CASTSGGALDTQYF.